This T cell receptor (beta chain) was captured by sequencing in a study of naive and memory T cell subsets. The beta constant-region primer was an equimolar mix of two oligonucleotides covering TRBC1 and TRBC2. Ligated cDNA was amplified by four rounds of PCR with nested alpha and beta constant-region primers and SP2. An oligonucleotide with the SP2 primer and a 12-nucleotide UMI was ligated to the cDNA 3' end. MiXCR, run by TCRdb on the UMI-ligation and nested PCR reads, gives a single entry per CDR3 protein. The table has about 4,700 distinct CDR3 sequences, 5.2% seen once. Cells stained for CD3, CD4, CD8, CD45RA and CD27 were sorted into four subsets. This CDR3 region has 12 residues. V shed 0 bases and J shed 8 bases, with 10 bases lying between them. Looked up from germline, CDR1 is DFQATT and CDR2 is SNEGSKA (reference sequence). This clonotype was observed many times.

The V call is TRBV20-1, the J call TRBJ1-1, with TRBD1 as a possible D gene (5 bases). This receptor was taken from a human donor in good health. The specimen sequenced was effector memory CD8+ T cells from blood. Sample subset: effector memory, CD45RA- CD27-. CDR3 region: CSARDQGYEAFF. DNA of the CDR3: TGCAGTGCTAGAGACCAGGGTTACGAAGCTTTCTTT.